This passage covers 13 T cell receptor beta chains from one sample sequenced in a study of control samples from healthy donors and cancer patients. Using immunoSEQ multiplex PCR, the repertoire was profiled, and TCRdb retains in-frame clones only, with some absent. The table includes 70,000 to 80,000 clones, approximately 88% detected once. The sample was PBMCs. These receptors originate from a woman aged 45 to 65 with colorectal cancer.

In DNA, the CDR3 is TGTGCCAGAAGCTTGGAAGACAGCCGGGGTCAGCCCCAGCATTTT. Its translation: CARSLEDSRGQPQHF. The rearrangement uses TRBV5-3 and TRBJ1-5; D is possibly TRBD1 (5 bases). TRBV5-3 is labeled an ORF, and its function is uncertain. CDR3 length: 15 residues. Trimming cost V 0 bases and J 6 bases, with 13 bases left between them.

In its sample, this clone was seen once. V usage is TRBV5-1 and J usage is TRBJ2-7; a possible D gene is TRBD1 (6 bases). The CDR3 sequence is 14 residues long. Trimming took 6 bases from V and 2 from J, leaving 15 bases between them. Germline V lookup: CDR1 SGHRS, CDR2 YFSETQ. This CDR3 is CASTVNRAAYEQYV. The CDR3 DNA sequence: TGCGCCAGCACCGTTAACAGGGCCGCCTACGAGCAGTACGTC.

The V gene is TRBV7-9, the J gene TRBJ1-4; TRBD1 matches at 9 bases. Trimming cost V 8 bases and J 3 bases; bases outside gene matches: 10. Germline values: CDR1 SEHNR, CDR2 FQNEAQ (reference sequence). The CDR3 covers 16 residues. The DNA of the CDR3 is TGTGCCAGCCACACCGGGACAGGGTTCTCTAATGAAAAACTGTTTTTT. It translates to CASHTGTGFSNEKLFF.

This clone has a handful of counts. The chain carries TRBV19 and TRBJ1-5, with D maybe TRBD1 (5 bases). CDR1 and CDR2 (germline): LNHDA, SQIVND (reference sequence). This CDR3 region has 15 residues. V was pared by 3 bases and J by 2 bases, with 11 bases between. This CDR3 reads CASSMGGGGNQPQHF. DNA for the CDR3: TGTGCCAGTAGTATGGGGGGAGGGGGCAATCAGCCCCAGCATTTT.

J is TRBJ2-5 and V is TRBV18; TRBD1 is a possible D gene (6 bases). The CDR3 totals 15 residues. Germline V gives CDR1 KGHSH, CDR2 LQKENI. Trimming removed 3 bases from V and 7 bases from J, with 18 bases in between. The CDR3 is CASSPLDSILGTQYF. In nucleotides, the CDR3 is TGTGCCAGCTCACCGTTGGACAGTATTTTGGGGACCCAGTACTTC.

V is TRBV6-2 or TRBV6-3 and J is TRBJ2-6; D remains unclear. The CDR3 is 15 amino acids. Germline CDR1 MNHEY, CDR2 SVGEGT. V lost 2 bases and J lost 2, with 7 bases in between. In DNA form, the CDR3 reads TGTGCCAGCAGTTACAGGATTCCTGGGGCCAACGTCCTGACTTTC. This encodes CASSYRIPGANVLTF.

The chain joins TRBV12-2 to TRBJ1-4; TRBD1, the table's D call, lacks a check against the DNA. TRBV12-2 is assigned pseudogene status. The CDR3 is 15 amino acids. CDR3 sequence: CASLSLGRGDEKLFF. DNA for the CDR3: TGTGCAAGTCTCTCCTTGGGAAGGGGTGACGAAAAACTGTTTTTT.

The chain uses TRBV19 and TRBJ1-4, with D unclear. Trimming removed 6 bases at V and 8 bases at J, with 16 bases between. CDR3 size: 14 residues. Germline V gene sequence: CDR1 LNHDA, CDR2 SQIVND (reference sequence). Written as DNA, the CDR3 is TGTGCCAGTAGCAGAAGGGAAGGTGGGGAAAAACTGTTTTTT. This translates into CASSRREGGEKLFF. Using reference TRBV19 and TRBJ1-4 for the parts outside the CDR3, the full variable domain is DGGITQSPKYLFRKEGQNVTLSCEQNLNHDAMYWYRQDPGQGLRLIYYSQIVNDFQKGDIAEGYSVSREKKESFPLTVTSAQKNPTAFYLCASSRREGGEKLFFGSGTQLSVL.

The chain joins TRBV3-1 (or the pseudogene TRBV3-2) to TRBJ2-5; D perhaps matches TRBD2 (6 bases). The germline V gene encodes CDR1 LGHDT and CDR2 YNNKEL (reference sequence). V gave up 4 bases and J gave up 5 bases, with 14 bases separating them. This CDR3 has 14 amino acids. The CDR3 reads CASSPLSSGETQYF. In nucleotides, the CDR3 is TGTGCCAGCAGCCCCTTGTCCAGCGGGGAGACCCAGTACTTC.

The chain has TRBV7-8 and TRBJ1-2; 10 positions match TRBD1. The CDR3 runs to 16 residues. The germline V gene has CDR1 SGHVS and CDR2 FQNEAQ. With 5 bases clipped from V and 4 bases from J, the junction kept 10 bases outside the gene matches. The CDR3 nucleotides are TGTGCCAGCAGCCCTAGACAGGGGGCGACGAGCTATGGCTACACCTTC. It codes for CASSPRQGATSYGYTF.

The chain employs TRBV21-1 and TRBJ2-7. TRBV21-1 is recorded as a pseudogene. The CDR3 extends over 18 amino acids. The chain's CDR3 is CASSNASKEVWVSYEQYV. In nucleotides, the CDR3 is TGTGCCAGCAGCAACGCCTCTAAAGAAGTTTGGGTCTCCTACGAGCAGTACGTC.

This chain links TRBV4-2 with TRBJ2-1; TRBD2 is a possible D gene (7 bases). The V gene lost 6 bases and the J gene lost 6 bases, with 15 bases spanning the gap. The CDR3 sequence is 14 residues long. Per germline, CDR1 LGHNA and CDR2 YNFKEQ. Here the CDR3 DNA reads TGTGCCAGCAGTGAGGGGGGGCCGGGCAATGAGCAGTTCTTC. Its translation: CASSEGGPGNEQFF.

The chain uses TRBV5-6 and TRBJ1-2; D is ambiguous. Trimming removed 5 bases at V and 5 bases at J, with 16 bases between. Germline V gives CDR1 SGHDT, CDR2 YYEEEE. The CDR3 covers 14 residues. CDR3 DNA: TGTGCCAGCAGATCAGTAAAGGGTAGGTATGGCTACACCTTC. This codes for CASRSVKGRYGYTF.